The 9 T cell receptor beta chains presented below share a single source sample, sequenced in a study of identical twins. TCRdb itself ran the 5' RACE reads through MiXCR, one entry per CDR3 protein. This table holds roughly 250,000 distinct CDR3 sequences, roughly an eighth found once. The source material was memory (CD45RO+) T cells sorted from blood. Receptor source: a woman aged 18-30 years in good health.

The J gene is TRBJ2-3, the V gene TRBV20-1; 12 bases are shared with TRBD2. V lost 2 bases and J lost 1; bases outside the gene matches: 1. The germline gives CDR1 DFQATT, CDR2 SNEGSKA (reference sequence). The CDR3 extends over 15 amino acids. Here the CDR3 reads CSARPSGRGTDTQYF. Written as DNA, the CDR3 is TGCAGTGCTAGACCTAGCGGGAGGGGCACAGATACGCAGTATTTT.

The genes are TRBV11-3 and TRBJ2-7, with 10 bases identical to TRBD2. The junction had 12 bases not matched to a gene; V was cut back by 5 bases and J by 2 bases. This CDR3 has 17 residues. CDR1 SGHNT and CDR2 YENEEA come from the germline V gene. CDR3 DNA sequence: TGTGCCAGCAGCGCGCCAACGGAGGGGACTAGCGCCTACGAGCAGTACTTC. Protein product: CASSAPTEGTSAYEQYF.

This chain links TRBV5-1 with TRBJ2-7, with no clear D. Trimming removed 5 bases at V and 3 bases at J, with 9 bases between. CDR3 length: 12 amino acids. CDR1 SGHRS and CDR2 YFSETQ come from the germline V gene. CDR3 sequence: CASRSSVYEQYF. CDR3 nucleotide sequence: TGCGCCAGCAGGTCCTCCGTCTACGAGCAGTACTTC. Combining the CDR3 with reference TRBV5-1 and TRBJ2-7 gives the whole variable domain KAGVTQTPRYLIKTRGQQVTLSCSPISGHRSVSWYQQTPGQGLQFLFEYFSETQRNKGNFPGRFSGRQFSNSRSEMNVSTLELGDSALYLCASRSSVYEQYFGPGTRLTVT.

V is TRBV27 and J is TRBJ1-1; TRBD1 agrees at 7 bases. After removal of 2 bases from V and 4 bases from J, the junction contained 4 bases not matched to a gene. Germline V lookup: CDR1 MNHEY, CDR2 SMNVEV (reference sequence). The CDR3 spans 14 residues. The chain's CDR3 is CASSLRQGSTEAFF. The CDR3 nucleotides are TGTGCCAGCAGTTTACGACAGGGATCCACTGAAGCTTTCTTT.

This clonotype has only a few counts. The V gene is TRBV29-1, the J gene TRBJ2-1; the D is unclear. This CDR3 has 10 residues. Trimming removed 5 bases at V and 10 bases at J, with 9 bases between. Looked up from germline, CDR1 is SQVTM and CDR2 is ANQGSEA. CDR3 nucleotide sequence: TGCAGCGTTAGTGTGATCGAGCAGTTCTTC. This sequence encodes CSVSVIEQFF.

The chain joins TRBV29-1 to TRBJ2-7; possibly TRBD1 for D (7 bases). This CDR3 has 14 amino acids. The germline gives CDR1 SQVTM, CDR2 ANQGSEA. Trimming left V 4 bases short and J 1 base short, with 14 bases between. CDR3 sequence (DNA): TGCAGCGTTGGGAGGGGGCGATTGTCCTACGAGCAGTACTTC. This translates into CSVGRGRLSYEQYF.

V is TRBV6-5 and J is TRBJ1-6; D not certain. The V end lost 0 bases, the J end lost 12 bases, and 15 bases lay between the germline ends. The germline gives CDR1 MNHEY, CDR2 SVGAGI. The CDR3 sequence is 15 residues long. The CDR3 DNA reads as TGTGCCAGCAGTTACTCCCAGTCCAGGTTCGGACCCCTCCACTTT. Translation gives CASSYSQSRFGPLHF.

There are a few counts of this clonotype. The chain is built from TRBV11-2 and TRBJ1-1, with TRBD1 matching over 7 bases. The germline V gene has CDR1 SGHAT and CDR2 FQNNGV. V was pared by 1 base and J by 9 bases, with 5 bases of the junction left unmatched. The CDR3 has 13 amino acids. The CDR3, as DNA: TGTGCCAGCAGCTTAGCGCCGGGACAGAAAGCTTTCTTT. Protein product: CASSLAPGQKAFF.

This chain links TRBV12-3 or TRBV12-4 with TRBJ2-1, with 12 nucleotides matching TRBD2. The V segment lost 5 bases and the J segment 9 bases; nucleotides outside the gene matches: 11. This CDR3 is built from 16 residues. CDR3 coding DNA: TGTGCCAGCAGTACAGGTCGGACTAGCGGGACAGGTGAGCAGTTCTTC. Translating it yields CASSTGRTSGTGEQFF.